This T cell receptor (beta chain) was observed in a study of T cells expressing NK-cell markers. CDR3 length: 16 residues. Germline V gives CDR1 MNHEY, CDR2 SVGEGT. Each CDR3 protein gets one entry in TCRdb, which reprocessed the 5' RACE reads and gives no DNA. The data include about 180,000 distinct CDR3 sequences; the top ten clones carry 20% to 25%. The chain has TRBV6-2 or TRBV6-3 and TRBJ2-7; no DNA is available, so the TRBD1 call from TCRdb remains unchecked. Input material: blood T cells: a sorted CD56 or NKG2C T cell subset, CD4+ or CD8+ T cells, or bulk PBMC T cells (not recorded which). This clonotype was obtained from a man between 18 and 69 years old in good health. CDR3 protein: CASSYLGTGFNYEQYF.